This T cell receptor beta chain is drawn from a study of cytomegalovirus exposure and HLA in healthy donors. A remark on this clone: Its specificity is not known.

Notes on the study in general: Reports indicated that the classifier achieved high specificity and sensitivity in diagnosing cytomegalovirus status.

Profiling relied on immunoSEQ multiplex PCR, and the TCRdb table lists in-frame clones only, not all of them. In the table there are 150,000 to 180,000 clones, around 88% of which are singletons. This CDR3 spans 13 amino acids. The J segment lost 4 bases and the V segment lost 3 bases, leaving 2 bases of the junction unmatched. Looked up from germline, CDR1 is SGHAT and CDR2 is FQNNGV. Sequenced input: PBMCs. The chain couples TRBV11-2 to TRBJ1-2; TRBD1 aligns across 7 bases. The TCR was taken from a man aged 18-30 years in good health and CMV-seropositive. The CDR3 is CASSFGTVYGYTF. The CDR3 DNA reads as TGTGCCAGCAGCTTTGGGACAGTCTATGGCTACACCTTC. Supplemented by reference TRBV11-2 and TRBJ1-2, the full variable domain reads EAGVAQSPRYKIIEKRQSVAFWCNPISGHATLYWYQQILGQGPKLLIQFQNNGVVDDSQLPKDRFSAERLKGVDSTLKIQPAKLEDSAVYLCASSFGTVYGYTFGSGTRLTVV.